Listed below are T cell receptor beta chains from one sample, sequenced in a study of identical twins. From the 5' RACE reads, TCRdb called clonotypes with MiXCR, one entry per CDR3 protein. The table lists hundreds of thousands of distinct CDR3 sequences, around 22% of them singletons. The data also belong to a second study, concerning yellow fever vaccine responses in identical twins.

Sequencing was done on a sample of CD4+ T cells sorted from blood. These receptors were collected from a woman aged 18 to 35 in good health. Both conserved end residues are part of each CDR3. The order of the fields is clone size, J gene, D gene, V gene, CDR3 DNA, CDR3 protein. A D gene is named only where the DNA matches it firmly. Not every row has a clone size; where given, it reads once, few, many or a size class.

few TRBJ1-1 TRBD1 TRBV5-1 TGCGCCAGCAGCTTGGATGGGACAGGGGTTAGGACTGAAGCTTTCTTT CASSLDGTGVRTEAFF
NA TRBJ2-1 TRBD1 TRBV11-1 TGTGCCAGCAGCTTAGTAGTGGAGACAGGGGGCGCTTACAATGAGCAGTTCTTC CASSLVVETGGAYNEQFF
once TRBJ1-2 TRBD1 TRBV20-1 TGCAGTGCCCCCACAGGGGCCTATGGCTACACCTTC CSAPTGAYGYTF
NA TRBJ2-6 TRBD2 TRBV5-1 TGCGCCAGCAGCCTAGGCCGCCGGATAATAGCGGGAACCTCTGGGGCCAACGTCCTGACTTTC CASSLGRRIIAGTSGANVLTF
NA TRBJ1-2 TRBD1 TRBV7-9 TGTGCCAGCAGCTTAGGGGACAGGGGCTACACCTTC CASSLGDRGYTF
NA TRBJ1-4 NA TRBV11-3 TGTGCCAGCAGCGCTAGAACAGCAACTAATGAAAAACTGTTTTTT CASSARTATNEKLFF
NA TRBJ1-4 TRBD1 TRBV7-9 TGTGCCAGCAGCGGACAGGGGGCGAATGAAAAACTGTTTTTT CASSGQGANEKLFF
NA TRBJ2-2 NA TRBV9 TGTGCCAGCAGCACCAGGACGAACACCGGGGAGCTGTTTTTT CASSTRTNTGELFF
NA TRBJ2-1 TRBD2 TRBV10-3 TGTGCCATCAGTGTGCGGGCGGGGGATGAGCAGTTCTTC CAISVRAGDEQFF
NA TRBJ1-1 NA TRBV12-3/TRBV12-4 TGTGCCAGCAGTTTTGCCGCCGGGACAACTGAAGCTTTCTTT CASSFAAGTTEAFF
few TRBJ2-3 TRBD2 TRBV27 TGTGCCAGCACCCCGCGGGGGGTCACAGATACGCAGTATTTT CASTPRGVTDTQYF
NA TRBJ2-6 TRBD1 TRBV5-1 TGCGCCAGCAGAGAGACAGGGATCAACGTCCTGACTTTC CASRETGINVLTF
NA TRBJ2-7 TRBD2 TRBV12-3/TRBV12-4 TGTGCCAGCAGACGCGGACTAGTTTCCTACGAGCAGTACTTC CASRRGLVSYEQYF
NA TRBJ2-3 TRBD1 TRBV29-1 TGCAGCGCTAGAGGACAGGGAGGTAGCACAGATACGCAGTATTTT CSARGQGGSTDTQYF
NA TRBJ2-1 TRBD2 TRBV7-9 TGTGCCAGCAGCCCCTTCTGGGGACTAGCCTACAATGAGCAGTTCTTC CASSPFWGLAYNEQFF